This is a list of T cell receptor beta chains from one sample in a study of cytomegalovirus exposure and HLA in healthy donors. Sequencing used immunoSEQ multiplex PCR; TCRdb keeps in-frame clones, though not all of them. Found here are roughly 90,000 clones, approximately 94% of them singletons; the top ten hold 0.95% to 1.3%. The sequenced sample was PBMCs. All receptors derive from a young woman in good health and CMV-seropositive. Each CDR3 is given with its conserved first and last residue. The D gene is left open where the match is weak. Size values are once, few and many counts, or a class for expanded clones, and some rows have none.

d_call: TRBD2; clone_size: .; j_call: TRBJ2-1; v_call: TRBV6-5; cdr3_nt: TGTGCCAGCGGGACTAGGAGGGGAAATGAGCAGTTCTTC; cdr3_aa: CASGTRRGNEQFF
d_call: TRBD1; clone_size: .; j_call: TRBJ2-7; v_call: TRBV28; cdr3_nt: TGTGCCAGCAGTACTTACAGGGGCTACGAGCAGTACTTC; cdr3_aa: CASSTYRGYEQYF
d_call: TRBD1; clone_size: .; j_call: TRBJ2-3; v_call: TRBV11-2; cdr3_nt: TGTGCCAGCAGCGCCCGACAGGGTTTCTCCACAGATACGCAGTATTTT; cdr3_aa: CASSARQGFSTDTQYF
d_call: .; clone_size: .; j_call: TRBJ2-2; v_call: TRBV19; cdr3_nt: TGTGCCAGTAGTATAACGATAGCCGGCGGGGAGCTGTTTTTT; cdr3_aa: CASSITIAGGELFF
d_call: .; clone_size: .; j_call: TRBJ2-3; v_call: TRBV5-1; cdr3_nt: TGCGCCAGCAGCTATAGCGCCGATACGCAGTATTTT; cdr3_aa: CASSYSADTQYF
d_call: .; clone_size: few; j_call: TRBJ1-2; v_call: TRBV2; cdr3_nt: TGTGCCAGCGGGCGGGTTGGGTCTGGCTACACCTTC; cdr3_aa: CASGRVGSGYTF
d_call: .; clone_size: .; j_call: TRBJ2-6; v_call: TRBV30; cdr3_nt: TGTGCCTGGAGTGAGGGGTGGGCTGGGGCCAACGTCCTGACTTTC; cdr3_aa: CAWSEGWAGANVLTF
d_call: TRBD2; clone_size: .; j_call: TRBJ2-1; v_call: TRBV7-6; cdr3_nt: TGTGCCAGCAGCTTAGTTCCGCGGGAGTCCTACAATGAGCAGTTCTTC; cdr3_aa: CASSLVPRESYNEQFF
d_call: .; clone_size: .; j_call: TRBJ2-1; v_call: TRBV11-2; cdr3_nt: TGTGCCAGCAGCTTCCGGGACATGTACTACAATGAGCAGTTCTTC; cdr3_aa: CASSFRDMYYNEQFF
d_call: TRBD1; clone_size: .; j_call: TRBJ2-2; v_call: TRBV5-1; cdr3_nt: TGCGCCAGCAGCTTCGGGCTTACAGGGGGCCCCGGGGAGCTGTTTTTT; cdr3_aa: CASSFGLTGGPGELFF
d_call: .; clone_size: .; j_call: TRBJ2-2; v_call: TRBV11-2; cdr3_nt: TGTGCCAGCAGCCCTCAGGGGACCGGGGAGCTGTTTTTT; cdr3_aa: CASSPQGTGELFF
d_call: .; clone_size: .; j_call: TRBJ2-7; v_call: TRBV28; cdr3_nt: TGTGCCAGCAGTATCCGGGACAACTACGAGCAGTACTTC; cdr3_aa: CASSIRDNYEQYF
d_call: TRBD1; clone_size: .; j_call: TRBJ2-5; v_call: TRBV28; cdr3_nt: TGTGCCAGCAGTTTAAGACGGAGCAGGGGGCTGGATGAGACCCAGTACTTC; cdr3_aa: CASSLRRSRGLDETQYF
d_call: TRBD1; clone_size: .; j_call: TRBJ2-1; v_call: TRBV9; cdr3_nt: TGTGCCAGCAGCGTTACAGGGGACAGCGGCCTTGAGCAGTTCTTC; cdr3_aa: CASSVTGDSGLEQFF
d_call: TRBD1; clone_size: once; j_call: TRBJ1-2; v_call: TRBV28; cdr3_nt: TGTGCCAGCAATGCCAGGGGGAACTATGGCTACACCTTC; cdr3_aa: CASNARGNYGYTF
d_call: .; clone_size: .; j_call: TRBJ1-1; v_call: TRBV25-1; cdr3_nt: TGTGCCAGCAGTGATTGGGGCAGGGAGGGGACTGAAGCTTTCTTT; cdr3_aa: CASSDWGREGTEAFF